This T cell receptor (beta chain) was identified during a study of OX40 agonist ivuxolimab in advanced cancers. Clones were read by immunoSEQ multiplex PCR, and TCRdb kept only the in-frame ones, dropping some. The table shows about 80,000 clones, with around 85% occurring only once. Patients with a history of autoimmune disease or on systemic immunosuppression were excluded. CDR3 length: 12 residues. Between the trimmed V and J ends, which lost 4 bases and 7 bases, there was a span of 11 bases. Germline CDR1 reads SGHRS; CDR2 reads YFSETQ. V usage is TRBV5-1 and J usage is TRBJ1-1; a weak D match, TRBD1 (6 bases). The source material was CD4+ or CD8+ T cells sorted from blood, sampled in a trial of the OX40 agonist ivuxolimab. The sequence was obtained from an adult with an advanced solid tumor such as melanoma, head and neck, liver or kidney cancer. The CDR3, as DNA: TGCGCCAGCAGCACTGGACAGCTTGAAGCTTTCTTT. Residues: CASSTGQLEAFF.